This T cell receptor (beta chain) was sequenced in a study of blood T cell repertoires in COVID-19. The wider study: The study drew acute and convalescent COVID-19 samples from the United States, Italy and Spain. Sample material is recorded as cDNA or gDNA derived from T cells, B-cell-depleted T cells, or PBMCs.

The data were produced by immunoSEQ multiplex PCR, yet TCRdb's version contains in-frame clones alone and is incomplete. The sample holds roughly 250,000 clones; about 83% are singletons and the top ten take more than 5.5%. Sequenced input: peripheral blood. This receptor was identified in a human donor in a cohort sampled during active COVID-19.

CDR3 DNA sequence: TGTGCCACCAGTGATTTGAGGACTAGCGGACTGATATCAAACACCGGGGAGCTGTTTTTT. Protein sequence: CATSDLRTSGLISNTGELFF. The chain has TRBV24-1 and TRBJ2-2, with 10 bases matching TRBD2. Germline assignment: CDR1 KGHDR and CDR2 SFDVKD. The junction had 11 bases not matched to a gene; V was cut back by 0 bases and J by 2 bases. This CDR3 has 20 amino acids.